These T cell receptor beta chains were read from a single sample in a study of early T cells in non-severe SARS-CoV-2 infection. TCRdb re-analysed the 5' RACE reads in MiXCR, keeping a single row per CDR3 protein. The sample has 95,000 to 100,000 distinct CDR3 sequences, 9.5% to 11% seen once. Sequencing was performed on whole blood. These receptors came from an adult who was a healthcare worker with PCR-confirmed SARS-CoV-2 infection or an uninfected control (not recorded which). Both conserved end residues are part of each CDR3.

j_call,v_call,cdr3_aa
TRBJ2-5,TRBV29-1,CSVGTGRETQYF
TRBJ2-1,TRBV7-9,CASSLRKLAEVNEQFF
TRBJ1-5,TRBV7-9,CASSLGGANQPQHF
TRBJ2-1,TRBV11-1,CASSLAFGPYSRNEQFF
TRBJ2-3,TRBV5-5,CASSFSALDTQYF
TRBJ2-7,TRBV3-1,CASSLRPGQGVDEQYF
TRBJ1-3,TRBV6-5,CASSYLYSGNTIYF
TRBJ2-1,TRBV9,CASGLGNEQFF
TRBJ2-5,TRBV11-2,CASSLSVARGETQYF
TRBJ1-2,TRBV4-2,CASSQDLHSGRRNYGYTF
TRBJ2-3,TRBV20-1,CSARGLAGVSTDTQYF
TRBJ2-2,TRBV6-1,CASSPLAGGRSGELFF
TRBJ2-7,TRBV12-3/TRBV12-4,CASSLRAGTVYEQYF